The TCR beta chain described here comes from a study of shared clonotypes between healthy human individuals. Overall study findings and caveats: A handful of donors held approximately 4.5% of naive CD4 clonotypes in common.

Profiling relied on immunoSEQ multiplex PCR, and the TCRdb table lists in-frame clones only, not all of them. There are around 2.1 million clones in the sample; approximately 96% occur only once, and approximately 0.13% lies in the top ten. The germline V and J ends were trimmed by 5 bases and 3 bases, with 14 bases remaining between them. Germline CDR1 SGHTA, CDR2 FQGNSA. The length of the CDR3 is 14 residues. Details on this clone: Its antigen is currently unknown.

The TCR sequence derives from a man aged 18 to 29 in good health. Sequences were obtained from naive CD4+ T cells sorted from blood. Subset of the sample: CD45RA+ positively selected. The V call is TRBV7-2, the J call TRBJ2-7, with D perhaps TRBD2 (5 bases). The CDR3 coding sequence is TGTGCCAGCAGCGTCGGTGGAGGAAGCTACGAGCAGTACTTC. This gives the protein CASSVGGGSYEQYF.